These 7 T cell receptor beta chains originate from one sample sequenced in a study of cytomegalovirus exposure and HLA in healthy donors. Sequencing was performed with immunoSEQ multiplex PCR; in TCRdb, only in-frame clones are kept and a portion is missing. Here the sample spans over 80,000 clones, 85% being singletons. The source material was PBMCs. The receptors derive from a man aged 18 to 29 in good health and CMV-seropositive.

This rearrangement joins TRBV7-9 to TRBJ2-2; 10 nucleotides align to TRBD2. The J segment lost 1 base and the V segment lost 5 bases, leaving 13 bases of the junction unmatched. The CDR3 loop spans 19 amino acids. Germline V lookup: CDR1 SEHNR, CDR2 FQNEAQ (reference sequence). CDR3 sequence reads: CASSPYRSGRAGNTGELFF. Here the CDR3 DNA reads TGTGCCAGCAGCCCCTATCGCAGCGGGAGGGCCGGGAACACCGGGGAGCTGTTTTTT. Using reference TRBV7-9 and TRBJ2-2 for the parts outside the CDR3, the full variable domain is DTGVSQNPRHKITKRGQNVTFRCDPISEHNRLYWYRQTLGQGPEFLTYFQNEAQLEKSRLLSDRFSAERPKGSFSTLEIQRTEQGDSAMYLCASSPYRSGRAGNTGELFFGEGSRLTVL.

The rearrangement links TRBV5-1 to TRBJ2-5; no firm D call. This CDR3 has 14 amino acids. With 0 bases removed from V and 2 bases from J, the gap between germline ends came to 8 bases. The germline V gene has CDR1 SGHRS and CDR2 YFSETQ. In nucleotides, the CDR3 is TGCGCCAGCAGCTTGGGGATGACTCAAGAGACCCAGTACTTC. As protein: CASSLGMTQETQYF.

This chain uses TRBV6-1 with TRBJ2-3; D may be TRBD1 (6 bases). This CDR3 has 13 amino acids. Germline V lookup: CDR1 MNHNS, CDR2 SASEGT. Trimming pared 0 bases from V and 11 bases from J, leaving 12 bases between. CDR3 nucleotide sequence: TGTGCCAGCAGTGAAGCGCTTTTGGACAGGCAGTATTTT. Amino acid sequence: CASSEALLDRQYF.

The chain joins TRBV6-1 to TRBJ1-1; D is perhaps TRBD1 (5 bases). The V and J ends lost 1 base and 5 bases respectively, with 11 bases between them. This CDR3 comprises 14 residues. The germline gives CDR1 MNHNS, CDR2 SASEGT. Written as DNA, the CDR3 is TGTGCCAGCAGTGAAGTGGGGGGAACGACTGAAGCTTTCTTT. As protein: CASSEVGGTTEAFF.

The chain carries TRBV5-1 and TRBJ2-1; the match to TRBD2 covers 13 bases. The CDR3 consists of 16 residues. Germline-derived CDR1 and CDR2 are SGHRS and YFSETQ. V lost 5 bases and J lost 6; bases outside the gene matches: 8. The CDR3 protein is CASSYGLAGAANEQFF. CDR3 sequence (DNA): TGCGCCAGCAGTTACGGACTAGCGGGAGCTGCCAATGAGCAGTTCTTC.

The CDR3 sequence is CASSSTSGFYNEQFF. DNA of the CDR3: TGTGCCAGCAGCTCCACTAGCGGCTTTTACAATGAGCAGTTCTTC. V usage is TRBV7-2 and J usage is TRBJ2-1; 8 bases agree with TRBD2. The CDR3 has 15 amino acids. V was pared by 4 bases and J by 4 bases, with 6 bases of the junction left unmatched. Germline V gene lookup returns CDR1 SGHTA and CDR2 FQGNSA.

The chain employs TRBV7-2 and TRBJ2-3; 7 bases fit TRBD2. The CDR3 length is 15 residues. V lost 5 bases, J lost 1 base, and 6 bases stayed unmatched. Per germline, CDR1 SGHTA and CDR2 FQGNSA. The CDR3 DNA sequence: TGTGCCAGCAGCCAGATGGGGAGGGGCACAGATACGCAGTATTTT. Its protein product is CASSQMGRGTDTQYF.